These 29 T cell receptor beta chains were all obtained from the same sample, sequenced in a study of cytomegalovirus exposure and HLA in healthy donors (dated by TCRdb to the late 2010s). Receptors were amplified or captured by the immunoSEQ multiplex PCR assay. The table comes from immuneACCESS by way of TCRdb, which keeps in-frame sequences with V and J called. Part of the clones is missing from these tables; in studies checked, under half for an unresolved V gene and the rest for unknown reasons. Present in this sample are some 90,000 clones, approximately 90% of which were seen just once. Roughly 4% of the sample is taken by the ten largest. The sample consisted of PBMCs. Receptors were obtained from a woman aged 25 to 45 in good health and CMV-seronegative.

The chain couples TRBV7-2 to TRBJ1-3; D not certain. Germline CDR1 and CDR2: SGHTA and FQGNSA. V lost 8 bases to trimming and J lost 0 bases, with 14 bases between them. CDR3 size: 15 residues. CDR3 in amino acids: CASASFHLSGNTIYF. The CDR3 region has the DNA TGTGCCAGCGCAAGCTTCCACCTCTCTGGAAACACCATATATTTT.

This chain uses TRBV4-1 with TRBJ2-7, with 10 bases fitting TRBD1. The germline gives CDR1 MGHRA, CDR2 YSYEKL. This CDR3 is built from 17 residues. V lost 4 bases to trimming and J lost 0 bases; unmatched junction nucleotides: 9. The CDR3 is CASSPVPGDRGSYEQYF. DNA for the CDR3: TGCGCCAGCAGCCCGGTCCCGGGGGACAGGGGCTCCTACGAGCAGTACTTC.

The chain carries TRBV10-1 and TRBJ2-1; the D gene is possibly TRBD1 (5 bases). The CDR3 totals 12 residues. Germline assignment: CDR1 WNHNN and CDR2 SYGVQD (reference sequence). Trimming took 7 bases from V and 4 from J, leaving 8 bases between them. In DNA, the CDR3 is TGCGCCAGCAAGAGACAGTACAATGAGCAGTTCTTC. Its protein product is CASKRQYNEQFF.

The genes are TRBV18 and TRBJ2-3; a weak D match, TRBD2 (6 bases). The CDR3 is made up of 17 amino acids. Germline-derived CDR1 and CDR2 are KGHSH and LQKENI. The V gene lost 3 bases and the J gene lost 2 bases, with 18 bases spanning the gap. CDR3 amino acids: CASSPLDGSGATDTQYF. Here the CDR3 DNA reads TGTGCCAGCTCACCGCTCGACGGGAGTGGGGCCACAGATACGCAGTATTTT.

The J gene is TRBJ1-3, the V gene TRBV6-1; no definite D call. With 6 bases removed from V and 0 bases from J, the gap between germline ends came to 9 bases. The CDR3 length is 14 residues. From germline, CDR1 is MNHNS and CDR2 SASEGT. This CDR3 is CASSPDFSGNTIYF. The CDR3 DNA reads as TGTGCCAGCAGCCCCGACTTCTCTGGAAACACCATATATTTT.

The J gene is TRBJ1-4, the V gene TRBV5-1, with D perhaps matching TRBD1 (6 bases). The germline CDR1 and CDR2 sequences are SGHRS and YFSETQ. The CDR3 is made up of 16 amino acids. Trimming removed 4 bases at V and 3 bases at J, with 16 bases between. Here the CDR3 reads CASSNGGGAANEKLFF. The DNA for the CDR3 is TGCGCCAGCAGCAACGGAGGGGGGGCAGCTAATGAAAAACTGTTTTTT.

The chain recombines TRBV19 with TRBJ2-2; possible D gene TRBD1, 5 bases. Trimming took off 6 bases at V and 5 bases at J, with 19 bases between the two ends. Per the germline V gene, CDR1 is LNHDA and CDR2 is SQIVND (reference sequence). The CDR3 sequence is 16 residues long. The CDR3 region is CASSLGALASTGELFF. CDR3 bases: TGTGCCAGTAGCCTAGGGGCCTTAGCTTCTACCGGGGAGCTGTTTTTT. The full variable domain, its missing parts supplied by reference TRBV19 and TRBJ2-2, is DGGITQSPKYLFRKEGQNVTLSCEQNLNHDAMYWYRQDPGQGLRLIYYSQIVNDFQKGDIAEGYSVSREKKESFPLTVTSAQKNPTAFYLCASSLGALASTGELFFGEGSRLTVL.

The genes are TRBV11-3 and TRBJ2-1; the D gene is possibly TRBD2 (7 bases). This CDR3 contains 15 residues. Trimming took off 1 base at V and 4 bases at J, with 11 bases between the two ends. CDR1 is SGHNT and CDR2 is YENEEA in the germline V gene. The DNA for the CDR3 is TGTGCCAGCAGCTTAGGAGGGGGGGGATACAATGAGCAGTTCTTC. It is translated as CASSLGGGGYNEQFF.

The genes are TRBV7-9 and TRBJ2-5; 7 bases agree with TRBD2. Losses at the gene ends were 6 bases for V and 1 base for J; bases not matched to a gene: 2. The germline gives CDR1 SEHNR, CDR2 FQNEAQ (reference sequence). This CDR3 is built from 13 residues. The CDR3 here is CASRWGGQETQYF. CDR3 DNA: TGTGCCAGCAGGTGGGGGGGCCAAGAGACCCAGTACTTC.

This clone has a single count. The CDR3 DNA sequence: TGTGCCAGCAGCTCCCGTTTATTAGCGGGTATCGAGACCCAGTACTTC. This codes for CASSSRLLAGIETQYF. V gene TRBV7-9 combines with J gene TRBJ2-5; 7 positions match TRBD2. The CDR3 has 16 amino acids. From germline, CDR1 is SEHNR and CDR2 FQNEAQ (reference sequence). Germline trimming cut 4 bases from V and 5 bases from J; bases unmatched to any gene: 13.

The DNA for the CDR3 is TGCGCCAGCAGCTTGAATCCCGACAGGGTGAACACCGGGGAGCTGTTTTTT. It is translated as CASSLNPDRVNTGELFF. This chain joins TRBV5-1 and TRBJ2-2, with TRBD1 matching 7 bases. Germline V CDR1 and CDR2: SGHRS, YFSETQ. This CDR3 comprises 17 residues. Unmatched junction bases numbered 7, after V lost 1 base and J lost 1 base.

J is TRBJ2-1 and V is TRBV27; 11 positions match TRBD2. V dropped 1 base and J dropped 4; count of bases not matched to a gene: 6. CDR1 MNHEY and CDR2 SMNVEV come from the germline V gene (reference sequence). The CDR3 is 17 residues long. The CDR3 loop reads CASSLYAGTSGYNEQFF. DNA of the CDR3: TGTGCCAGCAGTTTATATGCCGGGACTAGCGGTTACAATGAGCAGTTCTTC.

The chain links TRBV6-5 to TRBJ1-1; 8 bases fit TRBD1. The trim removed 5 bases at V and 3 bases at J, leaving 5 bases unmatched. Germline V gives CDR1 MNHEY, CDR2 SVGAGI. This CDR3 has 14 amino acids. CDR3 nucleotides: TGTGCCAGCAGTGGACAGGGCAGACACACTGAAGCTTTCTTT. Translation: CASSGQGRHTEAFF.

The CDR3 loop reads CASTRDVNGRTEAFF. The CDR3 region has the DNA TGTGCCAGCACCCGGGACGTCAACGGGAGAACTGAAGCTTTCTTT. The chain uses TRBV2 and TRBJ1-1, with TRBD1 as a possible D gene (5 bases). Germline V gene data show CDR1 as SNHLY and CDR2 as FYNNEI. Trimming stripped 7 bases from V and 5 bases from J, with 20 bases between. The CDR3 spans 15 residues.

This clone was counted between two and nine times. The chain carries TRBV19 and TRBJ2-7, with D maybe TRBD2 (6 bases). V lost 11 bases and J lost 1, with 12 bases in between. Germline V gene sequence: CDR1 LNHDA, CDR2 SQIVND (reference sequence). The CDR3 loop spans 12 amino acids. For the CDR3, the DNA is TGTGCCGTCGGGACTGGATCCTACGAGCAGTACTTC. This encodes CAVGTGSYEQYF.

V usage is TRBV5-1 and J usage is TRBJ2-3; D perhaps matches TRBD1 (6 bases). Germline V lookup: CDR1 SGHRS, CDR2 YFSETQ. The CDR3 is made up of 16 amino acids. V lost 1 base, J lost 2 bases, and 14 bases lay in between. CDR3 region: CASSLRGFTATDTQYF. The DNA for the CDR3 is TGCGCCAGCAGCTTGAGGGGGTTCACGGCCACAGATACGCAGTATTTT.

On this clone itself: At one boundary the junction diverges from the germline segment, which might be a read error. This rearrangement joins TRBV7-9 to TRBJ2-7; D call uncertain. Germline V gene data show CDR1 as SEHNR and CDR2 as FQNEAQ (reference sequence). The CDR3 runs to 11 residues. CDR3 in amino acids: CASSLVSFPSF. CDR3 bases: TGTGCCAGCAGCTTAGTTAGCTTTCCTAGCTTC.

Only a few counts were recorded for this clone. The J gene is TRBJ1-4, the V gene TRBV14; D is possibly TRBD1 (6 bases). The V and J ends lost 5 bases and 7 bases respectively, with 11 bases between them. The CDR3 consists of 13 residues. Germline assignment: CDR1 SGHDN and CDR2 FVKESK. The CDR3 nucleotides are TGTGCCAGCAGCAGGGGACAAGGTGAAAAACTGTTTTTT. It yields the protein CASSRGQGEKLFF.

The rearrangement links TRBV9 to TRBJ1-1; D not certain. Germline-derived CDR1 and CDR2 are SGDLS and YYNGEE. Between the trimmed V and J ends, which lost 0 bases and 0 bases, there was a span of 6 bases. CDR3 length: 14 amino acids. The CDR3 nucleotides are TGTGCCAGCAGCGTAGGTGTCATGAACACTGAAGCTTTCTTT. Its translation is CASSVGVMNTEAFF.

The CDR3 DNA is TGCGCCAGCAGCCGTGACAGGGCCGGGGAGCTGTTTTTT. It encodes CASSRDRAGELFF. The chain combines TRBV10-2 with TRBJ2-2, with 7 bases fitting TRBD1. The CDR3 spans 13 residues. Germline lookup yields CDR1 WSHSY and CDR2 SAAADI. The V segment lost 6 bases and the J segment 6 bases; nucleotides outside the gene matches: 4.

The chain has TRBV19 and TRBJ1-6, with no clear D. This CDR3 has 16 amino acids. CDR1 and CDR2 from the germline V gene are LNHDA and SQIVND (reference sequence). Trimming pared 5 bases from V and 7 bases from J, leaving 18 bases between. CDR3 sequence reads: CASSLRVERENSPLHF. For the CDR3, the DNA is TGTGCCAGTAGTTTAAGGGTGGAACGGGAAAATTCACCCCTCCACTTT.

The chain joins TRBV6-5 to TRBJ1-2; tentative D call: TRBD1 (5 bases). Trimming stripped 6 bases from V and 3 bases from J, with 14 bases between. Germline CDR1 is MNHEY and CDR2 is SVGAGI. The CDR3 is 14 residues long. CDR3 coding DNA: TGTGCCAGCAGGACCACCAGGGCGGACTATGGCTACACCTTC. This codes for CASRTTRADYGYTF.

This clone was observed once. The gene calls are TRBV19 and TRBJ2-7; 9 bases line up with TRBD2. Germline CDR1 reads LNHDA; CDR2 reads SQIVND (reference sequence). J gave up 1 base and V 6 bases, and 7 bases lay outside the gene matches. The CDR3 sequence is 15 residues long. The chain's CDR3 is CASSWTSETSYEQYF. CDR3 nucleotides: TGTGCCAGTAGCTGGACTAGCGAGACATCCTACGAGCAGTACTTC.

The chain links TRBV10-3 to TRBJ2-7; TRBD1 matches 7 bases. The trim removed 4 bases at V and 6 bases at J, leaving 9 bases unmatched. Per the germline V gene, CDR1 is ENHRY and CDR2 is SYGVKD. The CDR3 loop spans 14 amino acids. The CDR3 nucleotides are TGTGCCATCAGTGGGGGGACAGATGGAATCGAGCAGTACTTC. Encoded protein: CAISGGTDGIEQYF.

This clone was detected only a few times. The gene calls are TRBV28 and TRBJ2-7; TRBD2 agrees at 11 bases. This CDR3 contains 17 residues. The germline CDR1 and CDR2 sequences are MDHEN and SYDVKM. V was clipped by 2 bases and J by 0 bases; unmatched bases: 6. DNA for the CDR3: TGTGCCAGCAGTTTACCCCTAGCGGGAGGCAACTCCTACGAGCAGTACTTC. As protein: CASSLPLAGGNSYEQYF.

This clone came up a few times. The chain employs TRBV7-3 and TRBJ2-3, with 11 bases lining up with TRBD2. CDR1 and CDR2 (germline): SGHTA, FQGTGA. The CDR3 is 16 residues long. Trimming cost V 6 bases and J 5 bases; bases outside gene matches: 10. The CDR3 DNA follows: TGTGCCAGCAGTCCTACCATAGCGGGAGGGAGAGATACGCAGTATTTT. Translation gives CASSPTIAGGRDTQYF.

This clone was observed a few times. The chain carries TRBV29-1 and TRBJ1-5, with 9 bases matching TRBD1. This CDR3 contains 17 residues. The germline gives CDR1 SQVTM, CDR2 ANQGSEA. V trimming: 5 bases; J trimming: 0 bases; junction bases outside the gene matches: 11. CDR3 nucleotide sequence: TGCAGCGTTCAAACGACAGGGGGTGGGAATAGCAATCAGCCCCAGCATTTT. Translating gives CSVQTTGGGNSNQPQHF.

CDR3 coding DNA: TGTGCCAGCAGCTCTCAGGGACAGGGCCCTAACGAGCAGTACTTC. The encoded protein is CASSSQGQGPNEQYF. This chain connects TRBV7-9 to TRBJ2-7; 9 bases are shared with TRBD1. The CDR3 sequence is 15 residues long. The trim removed 4 bases at V and 5 bases at J, leaving 9 bases unmatched. The germline V gene has CDR1 SEHNR and CDR2 FQNEAQ (reference sequence). The whole variable domain, remainder taken from reference TRBV7-9 and TRBJ2-7, is DTGVSQNPRHKITKRGQNVTFRCDPISEHNRLYWYRQTLGQGPEFLTYFQNEAQLEKSRLLSDRFSAERPKGSFSTLEIQRTEQGDSAMYLCASSSQGQGPNEQYFGPGTRLTVT.

V is TRBV7-2 and J is TRBJ2-2; no clear D gene. The CDR3 is made up of 16 amino acids. The V gene lost 1 base and the J gene lost 0 bases, with 9 bases spanning the gap. Germline V lookup: CDR1 SGHTA, CDR2 FQGNSA. CDR3 loop: CASSLGSGSNTGELFF. CDR3 nucleotide sequence: TGTGCCAGCAGCTTAGGGTCAGGATCGAACACCGGGGAGCTGTTTTTT.